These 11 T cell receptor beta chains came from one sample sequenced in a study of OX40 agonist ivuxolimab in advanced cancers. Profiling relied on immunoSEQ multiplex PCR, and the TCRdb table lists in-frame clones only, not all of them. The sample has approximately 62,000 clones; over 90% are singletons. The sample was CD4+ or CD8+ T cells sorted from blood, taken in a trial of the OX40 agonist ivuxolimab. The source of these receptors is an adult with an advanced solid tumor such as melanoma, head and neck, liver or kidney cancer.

CDR3 loop: CATSREGVGTSIAYNEQFF. CDR3 DNA: TGTGCCACCAGCAGAGAGGGGGTCGGGACTAGTATCGCCTACAATGAGCAGTTCTTC. This chain links TRBV15 with TRBJ2-1; the match to TRBD2 covers 8 bases. V gave up 0 bases and J gave up 2 bases; unmatched junction bases: 12. The length of the CDR3 is 19 residues. Germline CDR1 reads LNHNV; CDR2 reads YYDKDF (reference sequence).

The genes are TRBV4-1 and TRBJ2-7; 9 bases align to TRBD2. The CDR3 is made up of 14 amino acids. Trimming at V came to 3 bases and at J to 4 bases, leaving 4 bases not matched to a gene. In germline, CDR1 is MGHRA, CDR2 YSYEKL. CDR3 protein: CASSQSTSGYEQYF. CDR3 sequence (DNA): TGCGCCAGCAGCCAGAGCACTAGCGGGTACGAGCAGTACTTC.

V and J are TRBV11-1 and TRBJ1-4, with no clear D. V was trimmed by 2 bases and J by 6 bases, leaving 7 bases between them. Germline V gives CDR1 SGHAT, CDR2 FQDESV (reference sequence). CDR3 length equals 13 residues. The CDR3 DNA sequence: TGTGCCAGCAGCTTATGGAGTCATGAAAAACTGTTTTTT. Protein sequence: CASSLWSHEKLFF.

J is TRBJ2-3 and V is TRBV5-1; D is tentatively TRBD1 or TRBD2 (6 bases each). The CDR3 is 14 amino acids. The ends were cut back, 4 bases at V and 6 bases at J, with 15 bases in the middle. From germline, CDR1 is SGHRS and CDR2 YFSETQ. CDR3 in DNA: TGCGCCAGCAGCCCAAGAGGGGGGCCGGATACGCAGTATTTT. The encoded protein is CASSPRGGPDTQYF. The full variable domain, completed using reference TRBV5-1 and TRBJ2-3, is KAGVTQTPRYLIKTRGQQVTLSCSPISGHRSVSWYQQTPGQGLQFLFEYFSETQRNKGNFPGRFSGRQFSNSRSEMNVSTLELGDSALYLCASSPRGGPDTQYFGPGTRLTVL.

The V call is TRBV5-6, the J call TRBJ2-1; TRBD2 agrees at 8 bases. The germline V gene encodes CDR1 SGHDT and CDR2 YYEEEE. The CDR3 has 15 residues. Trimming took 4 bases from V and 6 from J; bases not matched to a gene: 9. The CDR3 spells CASSQWTSQSNEQFF. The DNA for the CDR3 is TGTGCCAGCAGCCAATGGACTAGCCAGAGCAATGAGCAGTTCTTC.

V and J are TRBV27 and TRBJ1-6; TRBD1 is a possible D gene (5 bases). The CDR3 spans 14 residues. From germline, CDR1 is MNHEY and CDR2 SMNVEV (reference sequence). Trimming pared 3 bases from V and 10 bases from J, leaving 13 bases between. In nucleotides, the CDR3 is TGTGCCAGCAGTTTCGGGGGAAGTCGGTCACCCCTCCACTTT. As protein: CASSFGGSRSPLHF.

The CDR3 sequence is CAISADGQGNTEAFF. The DNA of the CDR3 is TGTGCCATCAGTGCAGATGGACAGGGGAACACTGAAGCTTTCTTT. The rearrangement links TRBV10-3 to TRBJ1-1; TRBD1 agrees at 8 bases. There are 15 residues in the CDR3. V shed 4 bases, J shed 1 base, and the junction held 5 bases outside the gene matches. Looked up from germline, CDR1 is ENHRY and CDR2 is SYGVKD.

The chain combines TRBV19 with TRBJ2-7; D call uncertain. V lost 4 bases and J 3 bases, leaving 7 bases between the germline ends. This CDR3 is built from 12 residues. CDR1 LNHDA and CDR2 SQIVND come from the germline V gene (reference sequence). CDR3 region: CASSRGNYEQYF. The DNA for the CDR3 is TGTGCCAGTAGTAGGGGAAACTACGAGCAGTACTTC.

CDR3 coding DNA: TGTACCCCCAGGGTTGGAAACACCATATATTTT. Translation gives CTPRVGNTIYF. The rearrangement joins TRBV2 to TRBJ1-3, with D possibly matching TRBD1 (5 bases). The CDR3 contains 11 residues. Germline V gene lookup returns CDR1 SNHLY and CDR2 FYNNEI.

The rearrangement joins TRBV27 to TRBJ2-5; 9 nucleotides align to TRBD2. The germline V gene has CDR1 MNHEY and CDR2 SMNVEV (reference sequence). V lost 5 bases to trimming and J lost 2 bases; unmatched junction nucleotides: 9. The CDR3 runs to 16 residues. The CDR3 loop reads CASSPLAGNPQETQYF. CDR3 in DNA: TGTGCCAGCAGTCCCCTAGCGGGGAACCCTCAAGAGACCCAGTACTTC.

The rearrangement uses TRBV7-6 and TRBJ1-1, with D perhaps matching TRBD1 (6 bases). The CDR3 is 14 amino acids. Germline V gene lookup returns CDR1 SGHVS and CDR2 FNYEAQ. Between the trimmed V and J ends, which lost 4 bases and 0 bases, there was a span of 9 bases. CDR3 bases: TGTGCCAGCAGCTCAGACAGGCTGAACACTGAAGCTTTCTTT. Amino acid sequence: CASSSDRLNTEAFF.